This TCR beta chain comes out of a study of cytomegalovirus exposure and HLA in healthy donors (TCRdb year 2017). The study in broad terms: In an earlier analysis of 587 of the donors, about 270 Gb of sequence data and 120 million or so unique TCR beta sequences from about 179 million T cells were reported. Around 300 gigabases of sequencing data and approximately 80 million unique TCR sequences were included in an early release covering several hundred HLA-typed donors. The genetic ancestry cluster associated with self-reported Caucasian donors included over 65% of the roughly 360 genotyped donors. The study aimed to test whether cataloging public T cell receptors could reveal signatures of past pathogen exposure. The study profiled the T cell repertoires of approximately 700 subjects by immunosequencing and related them to cytomegalovirus serostatus. A separate validation cohort of 90 to 150 different subjects was used in addition to the roughly 620-subject first cohort. The study combined high-throughput TCR immunosequencing, statistical association of individual TCRs with disease status, and machine learning to predict cytomegalovirus infection status. In a later analysis, previously published TCR beta repertoires from 666 donors were re-analyzed and high-resolution HLA genotyping was added so that TCR occurrence patterns could be studied. Rather than drawing on any new phenotypic data, the later analysis identified candidate immune exposures from TCR beta sequences and the way those sequences occurred across donors. To decide whether each TCR beta V gene segment behaved as functional or pseudogenic, an earlier analysis of approximately 600 of the donors relied on high-throughput TCR beta sequencing. Donor age, sex, ethnicity and CMV serostatus were compiled alongside the repertoire data. A later genetic analysis used genome-wide SNP genotypes for about three fifths of the 666 donors, treating that subset as a discovery cohort. All discovery cohort repertoires had been generated on a single sequencing platform. Both class I and class II loci were covered by HLA typing, at four-digit resolution. Typing coverage differed by locus: A, B, C, DRB1 and DQB1 were typed in about 629-640 donors, DQA1 in 500 to 550, DPA1 in around 610, and DPB1 in around 440. A handful of DR-DQ haplotypes were handled as single units for association and clustering because linkage in the cohort was strong. Across about 380 genotyped donors of the cohort, an average of roughly 200,000 unique TCR beta nucleotide sequences per donor were sequenced, and approximately 17% of those sequences were non-productive.

The receptor library was made with the immunoSEQ multiplex PCR assay. For the multiplex PCR, a mixture combining 60 forward primers for TCR Vbeta segments and 13 reverse primers for TCR Jbeta segments was used. Amplification of the CDR3 region of rearranged TCR beta genes was performed with a multiplex PCR assay on genomic DNA. On the Illumina HiSeq System, the amplified TCR beta libraries were sequenced as 87-base-pair reads. The paper's processing steps were these. Across the 700 or so repertoires, a later analysis counted 78 million or so unique TCR beta chains, roughly 11 million of which were shared by at least two donors. A nearest-neighbor algorithm error-corrected the raw reads and collapsed the reads into unique sequences, merging closely related sequences to remove PCR and sequencing errors. CDR3 sequences were aligned to IMGT reference sequences to assign V, D and J gene segments. Each retained sequence needed at least a six-nucleotide match to both a V gene segment and a J gene segment. Rearrangements were classified as productive when the CDR3 lacked stop codons and remained in frame with V and J, and all other rearrangements were classified as non-productive. CDR3 was defined according to IMGT convention as the region running from the second conserved V-encoded cysteine to the conserved J-encoded phenylalanine. In an earlier analysis of more than 550 of the donors, sequences lacking an unambiguous match to a single V gene segment were excluded. In an earlier analysis of 587 of the donors, V segments were called functional above 56.7% productive rearrangements and were called segregating when the between-donor standard deviation exceeded 5%. A statistical classification framework was built for diagnosing cytomegalovirus status from the catalog of TCR beta chain sequences. A later analysis assigned V and J genes by comparing TCR nucleotide sequences with IMGT/GENE-DB human TR gene sequences. Using the TCRdist pipeline, a later analysis assigned CDR3 sequences along with most-parsimonious VDJ recombination scenarios. In a later analysis, each TCR beta chain was defined by its CDR3 amino acid sequence together with its V-gene family, and reads without a unique V-gene family were excluded. In a later analysis, around 600 highly shared, low-generation-probability nucleotide sequences were removed to address suspected cross-contamination and a sequencing artifact. A later analysis calculated a clonal expansion index for each public chain from normalized within-repertoire ranks of inferred template counts. In a later analysis, generation probabilities were computed with a VDJ recombination model fitted to out-of-frame rearrangements, and the resulting probabilities were checked against IGoR. Hypergeometric tests were used in a later analysis to score TCR-TCR, TCR-HLA and TCR-CMV co-occurrence, with a repertoire-size bias correction applied to the TCR pairs. A later analysis estimated false discovery rates by permuting HLA or CMV assignments 20 times. In a later analysis, co-occurring TCRs were grouped with DBSCAN, and TCRdist sequence similarity was added when clustering was performed within HLA-allele-positive subsets. For co-occurrence clustering, repertoires with fewer than 30,000 or more than 120,000 public chains were excluded, along with four or five repertoires with anomalous nucleotide sharing. Held by TCRdb, this immuneACCESS table contains in-frame sequences only and omits some clones. Under half of the omission traces to an unresolved V gene where checked; the cause of the rest is unknown. V and J calls and clone size are copied from that table; D and trimming were computed from the DNA. For this sample there are under 85,000 clones; about 74% appear just once. The ten largest clones add up to about a fifth of the sample.

The paper as a whole reports these results and caveats: The sequencing pipeline was judged likely to have produced a cluster of highly shared sequence variants as a technical artifact. Assigning TCR associations to individual alleles was difficult when HLA alleles, especially DR and DQ, strongly co-occurred. The authors suggested that the approach could potentially be extended to other disease states and immunological phenotypes. Some IMGT-functional V segments, including TRBV6-2 and TRBV6-3, could not be told apart with the 87-base-pair reads, so those segments were excluded. Only TCR beta chains were sequenced in this cohort, and the absence of alpha or paired-chain data limited detectable features. For the cohort, immune exposure information was limited to CMV serostatus. At a false discovery rate of 0.05, a later analysis linked 15,000 to 20,000 TCR beta sequences to specific HLA alleles. Correlated functional status among segregating V segments might reflect linkage disequilibrium, but an unknown experimental factor could not be ruled out. In an earlier analysis of around 600 of the donors, most TCR beta V segments appeared in productive rearrangements about 90% or about 30% of the time, broadly matching IMGT annotations. A further reported finding was that TCR beta sequences accurately predicted the HLA-A and HLA-B alleles for most subjects in the first cohort. In a later analysis, TCR association rates were found to vary across HLA loci, with the most associated TCRs seen for DRB1 alleles and the fewest for HLA-C alleles. Most TCR sequences were observed very rarely across donors, whereas some public TCRs were present in many individuals. A total of about 180 TCR beta chains were listed by the study as associated with cytomegalovirus. Most CMV-associated TCR beta chains appeared to be HLA-restricted in a later analysis, and the HLA associations seemed to be driven largely by CMV exposure. Compared with the approximately 720-donor mean, donors in an Asian-associated ancestry cluster had fewer N-insertions in productive TCRs, according to a later genetic analysis. In both the original and validation cohorts, the classifier was reported to diagnose cytomegalovirus status with high specificity and sensitivity. Compared with equally common non-associated chains, HLA-associated TCR beta chains in a later analysis were more clonally expanded and had lower generation probabilities. Roughly uniform sequencing depth across donors was assumed in presence/absence analyses, although this assumption may not hold. HLA typing was unavailable for some donors at each locus, so association tests used only the typed subset. Because counts were too low, 15 or so rarely observed V segments, including chromosome 9 orphons, were excluded from the earlier analysis of several hundred of the donors. In vitro tests confirmed that a few of the cytomegalovirus-associated TCR beta chains recognize cytomegalovirus antigens. In a later genetic analysis, a missense DCLRE1C variant was associated with V-gene and J-gene trimming of TCR beta chains, and the association was replicated in an independent cohort. Several of the top co-occurrence clusters appeared to be linked to parvovirus B19, influenza, CMV and Epstein-Barr virus, according to a later analysis.

To note about this clone: Its antigen is unknown. No per-base quality is available; no much larger clone lies one base away.

The cohort was made up of around 720 healthy bone marrow donors. Cohort members were all nominally healthy when sampled, although unrecorded immune exposures were likely present. The donor was CMV seropositive and was included in the group of almost 300 seropositive cohort members. A peripheral blood sample was collected from each donor, and TCR beta sequencing was performed on peripheral blood mononuclear cells. Genomic DNA was extracted from the blood cell samples with the Qiagen DNeasy Blood Extraction Kit. V loses 5 bases, J loses 0 bases, and the germline ends lie 8 bases apart. The CDR1 and CDR2 encoded by the germline V gene are MNHNS and SASEGT. The CDR3 spans 13 residues, from the cysteine through the phenylalanine. Only the CDR3 DNA is retained, 39 bases long and in frame from the first base.

This clonotype was sampled from a woman between 25 and 40 years old in good health and CMV-seropositive. The sample consisted of PBMCs. The sequence links TRBV6-1 to TRBJ2-7; too little of a D gene remains to name it. The DNA reads as follows: TGTGCCAGCAGTTCCCAGTCCTCCTACGAGCAGTACTTC. The encoded protein is CASSSQSSYEQYF.